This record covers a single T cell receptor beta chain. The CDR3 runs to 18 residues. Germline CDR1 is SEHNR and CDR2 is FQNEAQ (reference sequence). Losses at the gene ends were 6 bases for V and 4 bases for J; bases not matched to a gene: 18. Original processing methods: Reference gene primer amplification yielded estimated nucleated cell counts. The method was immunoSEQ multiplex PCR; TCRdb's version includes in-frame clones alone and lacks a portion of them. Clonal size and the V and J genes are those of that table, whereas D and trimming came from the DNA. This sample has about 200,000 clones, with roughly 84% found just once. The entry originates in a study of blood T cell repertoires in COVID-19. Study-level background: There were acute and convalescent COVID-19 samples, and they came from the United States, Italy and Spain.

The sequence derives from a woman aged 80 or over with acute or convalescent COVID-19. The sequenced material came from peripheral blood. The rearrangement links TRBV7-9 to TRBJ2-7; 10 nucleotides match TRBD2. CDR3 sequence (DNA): TGTGCCAGCAGGACCCCGACGGCAGCAGCGGGAGGGGGGTACGAGCAGTACTTC. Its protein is CASRTPTAAAGGGYEQYF.